Sequencing of this TCR beta chain was carried out in a study of T cell responses to AZD1222 COVID-19 vaccine. CDR1 and CDR2 from the germline V gene are SGHAT and FQNNGV. The CDR3 has 15 residues. Between the trimmed V and J ends, which lost 5 bases and 2 bases, there was a span of 13 bases. Only in-frame clones appear in the TCRdb table, and some are missing; sequencing was by immunoSEQ multiplex PCR. The sample has about 140,000 clones; 92% are singletons. The source was peripheral blood, collected 28 days after the second AZD1222 dose. The sequence was obtained from an adult who received the AZD1222 COVID-19 vaccine. The chain recombines TRBV11-2 with TRBJ1-3; D may be TRBD1 (6 bases). This chain's CDR3 is CASSPDRLAGNTIYF. CDR3 DNA: TGTGCCAGCAGCCCGGACAGACTAGCTGGAAACACCATATATTTT.